This TCR beta chain was found in a study of blood T cell repertoires in COVID-19. Study as a whole: PBMCs, B-cell-depleted T cells, or T cells provided the cDNA or gDNA that made up the material.

CDR1 SGHNT and CDR2 YENEEA come from the germline V gene. This CDR3 contains 15 residues. V was shortened by 1 base and J by 4 bases, with 11 bases between the two germline ends. Methods used by the authors: How many nucleated cells were present was estimated from reference gene primer amplification. Assay: immunoSEQ multiplex PCR; the TCRdb copy retains only in-frame clones and omits some. V, J and clone size reflect that table, while D and trimming were determined from the DNA. The sample has about 130,000 clones, around four fifths seen once. The receptor was derived from a human donor in a cohort sampled during active COVID-19. The rearrangement links TRBV11-3 to TRBJ2-1, with a possible D match to TRBD2 (6 bases). Sequencing input: peripheral blood. CDR3 in DNA: TGTGCCAGCAGCTTAGGAGGTAGCGGTTACAATGAGCAGTTCTTC. Translated: CASSLGGSGYNEQFF.